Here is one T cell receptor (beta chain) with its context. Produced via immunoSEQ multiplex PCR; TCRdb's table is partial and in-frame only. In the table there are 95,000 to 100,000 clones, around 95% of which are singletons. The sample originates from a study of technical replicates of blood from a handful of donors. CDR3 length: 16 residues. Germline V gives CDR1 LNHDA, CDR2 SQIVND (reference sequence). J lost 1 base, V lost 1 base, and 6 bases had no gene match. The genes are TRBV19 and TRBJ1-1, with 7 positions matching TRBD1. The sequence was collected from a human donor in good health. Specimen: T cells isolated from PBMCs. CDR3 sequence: CASSIVYQGGNTEAFF. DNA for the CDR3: TGTGCCAGTAGTATAGTGTACCAGGGGGGGAACACTGAAGCTTTCTTT.